This TCR beta chain was profiled in a study of OX40 agonist ivuxolimab in advanced cancers. The repertoire was sequenced with immunoSEQ multiplex PCR; TCRdb's copy has only in-frame clones and lacks some. The sample has around 72,000 clones, around 83% seen once. About this clone itself: Its antigen is not identified.

Trimming took 4 bases from V and 2 from J, leaving 13 bases between them. Germline V gene sequence: CDR1 SGHRS, CDR2 YFSETQ. This CDR3 has 14 amino acids. Findings of the study overall: Partial responders receiving 0.1-3.0 mg/kg showed among the lowest clonal expansion.

The chain joins TRBV5-1 to TRBJ2-7; D perhaps matches TRBD2 (6 bases). This clonotype originated in an adult with an advanced solid tumor such as melanoma, head and neck, liver or kidney cancer. The sample here was CD4+ or CD8+ T cells sorted from blood, taken in a trial of the OX40 agonist ivuxolimab. CDR3 nucleotides: TGCGCCAGCAGCGAGGAACTAGCACCCTACGAGCAGTACTTC. Translated, it gives CASSEELAPYEQYF.